This paragraph covers one TCR beta chain sequence. The sample comes from a study of monozygotic twins with inflammatory bowel disease. TCRdb reprocessed the 5' RACE reads, keeping one entry per CDR3 protein, no DNA. Here the sample table reports approximately 330,000 distinct CDR3 sequences. The CDR3 is 13 amino acids. Germline CDR1 reads SQVTM; CDR2 reads ANQGSEA. This TCR derives from a human donor with ulcerative colitis or Crohn's disease, or a healthy co-twin of an affected twin (not recorded which). The sample comprised blood. The chain uses TRBV29-1 and TRBJ1-3; the TCRdb D gene call, TRBD1, has no DNA to confirm it. This chain's CDR3 is CSVERAGGNTIYF.